This TCR beta chain appears in the sequencing data of a study of T cell responses to AZD1222 COVID-19 vaccine. Measured with immunoSEQ multiplex PCR; TCRdb has only the in-frame clones, and not every one. The sample lists about 120,000 clones, around 90% occurring once. The sequencing used peripheral blood, collected 28 days after the second AZD1222 dose. This TCR came from an adult who received the AZD1222 COVID-19 vaccine.

The CDR3 loop reads CASSLGRNTEAFF. The CDR3 bases are TGTGCCAGCAGCCTGGGGCGGAACACTGAAGCTTTCTTT. The chain joins TRBV5-4 to TRBJ1-1; D is perhaps TRBD1 (5 bases). CDR3 length: 13 amino acids. Germline CDR1 is SGHNT and CDR2 is YYREEE (reference sequence). The V and J ends lost 4 bases and 1 base respectively, with 8 bases between them. The full variable domain, completed using reference TRBV5-4 and TRBJ1-1, is ETGVTQSPTHLIKTRGQQVTLRCSSQSGHNTVSWYQQALGQGPQFIFQYYREEENGRGNFPPRFSGLQFPNYSSELNVNALELDDSALYLCASSLGRNTEAFFGQGTRLTVV.